Following are 16 T cell receptor beta chains from one sample sequenced in a study of cytomegalovirus exposure and HLA in healthy donors. In the PCR, 60 Vbeta and 13 Jbeta primers were used. Some clones are missing from TCRdb's copy, which holds only in-frame ones; the method was immunoSEQ multiplex PCR. The profile covers about 160,000 clones, with approximately 85% appearing a single time and about 11% taken by the ten largest. The material sequenced was PBMCs. The receptors were sampled from a man aged 50 to 59 in good health and CMV-seropositive.

This clone was counted between two and nine times. The chain joins TRBV30 to TRBJ2-2; no definite D call. Deletions cut 5 bases from V and 3 bases from J, with 13 bases between. CDR1 and CDR2 (germline): GTSNPN, SVGIG (reference sequence). This CDR3 is built from 14 residues. The CDR3 nucleotides read TGTGCCTGGGCCCGGCTTCGGGACACCGGGGAGCTGTTTTTT. Amino acids: CAWARLRDTGELFF.

V gene TRBV6-6 combines with J gene TRBJ2-2; 7 nucleotides line up with TRBD1. This CDR3 has 16 amino acids. J gave up 4 bases and V 6 bases, and 11 bases lay outside the gene matches. Germline V lookup: CDR1 MNHNY, CDR2 SVGAGI (reference sequence). CDR3 sequence reads: CASSRGGADSTGELFF. The CDR3 nucleotides read TGTGCCAGCAGCAGAGGGGGCGCGGATAGCACCGGGGAGCTGTTTTTT.

The chain combines TRBV7-9 with TRBJ1-2; D may be TRBD1 (5 bases). Trimming pared 6 bases from V and 2 bases from J, leaving 16 bases between. Germline CDR1 and CDR2: SEHNR and FQNEAQ (reference sequence). The CDR3 is 15 residues long. The CDR3 sequence is CASSPWTSANYGYTF. The CDR3 DNA sequence: TGTGCCAGCAGTCCATGGACAAGCGCGAACTATGGCTACACCTTC. Complete variable domain (other parts from reference TRBV7-9 and TRBJ1-2): DTGVSQNPRHKITKRGQNVTFRCDPISEHNRLYWYRQTLGQGPEFLTYFQNEAQLEKSRLLSDRFSAERPKGSFSTLEIQRTEQGDSAMYLCASSPWTSANYGYTFGSGTRLTVV.

The chain uses TRBV7-2 and TRBJ1-2; maybe TRBD1 (5 bases). The CDR3 extends over 13 amino acids. Trimming stripped 2 bases from V and 8 bases from J, with 12 bases between. The germline CDR1 and CDR2 sequences are SGHTA and FQGNSA. The DNA for the CDR3 is TGTGCCAGCAGCTTATCGCAGGGTAGCGGCTACACCTTC. This encodes CASSLSQGSGYTF.

The chain links TRBV4-3 to TRBJ2-3, with 10 bases matching TRBD2. The junction had 9 bases not matched to a gene; V was cut back by 1 base and J by 2 bases. CDR1 and CDR2 from the germline V gene are LGHNA and YSLEER. This CDR3 comprises 18 residues. In DNA, the CDR3 is TGCGCCAGCAGCCAAGGACTCACTAGCGGGGATCCCACAGATACGCAGTATTTT. Amino acids: CASSQGLTSGDPTDTQYF.

The chain couples TRBV6-5 to TRBJ2-5; D is undetermined. Germline CDR1 and CDR2: MNHEY and SVGAGI. The CDR3 covers 15 residues. V dropped 0 bases and J dropped 5 bases, with 13 bases sitting between them. This CDR3 is CASSYSYASWETQYF. The CDR3 nucleotides are TGTGCCAGCAGTTACTCTTACGCTAGTTGGGAGACCCAGTACTTC.

The chain recombines TRBV21-1 with TRBJ2-7; the D call of TRBD2 is as the table states it, not checked on the DNA. TRBV21-1 is shown as a pseudogene. The CDR3 runs 14 residues. The CDR3, as DNA: TGTGCCAGCATGCGCGCCCCGTACGGCTACGAGCAGTACTTC. Translation: CASMRAPYGYEQYF.

The genes are TRBV19 and TRBJ1-5, with 11 bases identical to TRBD1. V lost 6 bases and J lost 7; bases outside the gene matches: 11. CDR3 length: 16 amino acids. Germline V lookup: CDR1 LNHDA, CDR2 SQIVND (reference sequence). The CDR3 region has the DNA TGTGCCAGTAGAATCACCGGGACAGGGGGAGGACAGCCCCAGCATTTT. Translating gives CASRITGTGGGQPQHF.

The rearrangement uses TRBV5-4 and TRBJ2-5; perhaps TRBD1 as D (6 bases). This CDR3 is built from 15 residues. V was cut by 4 bases and J by 2 bases, with 15 bases left in between. The germline V gene encodes CDR1 SGHNT and CDR2 YYREEE (reference sequence). The CDR3 coding sequence is TGTGCCAGCAGCGCAACGGGACAAGGACAAGAGACCCAGTACTTC. Protein: CASSATGQGQETQYF.

The chain recombines TRBV5-5 with TRBJ2-3; possible D gene TRBD1, 6 bases. The germline V gene encodes CDR1 SGHKS and CDR2 YYEKEE (reference sequence). Trimming removed 5 bases at V and 1 base at J, with 8 bases between. This CDR3 spans 13 amino acids. The chain's CDR3 is CASRPGGTDTQYF. The CDR3 DNA reads as TGTGCCAGCAGGCCAGGGGGCACAGATACGCAGTATTTT.

The J gene is TRBJ2-7, the V gene TRBV5-4, with D possibly matching TRBD1 (5 bases). The V gene lost 4 bases and the J gene lost 3 bases, with 17 bases spanning the gap. The CDR3 contains 15 residues. Germline CDR1 and CDR2: SGHNT and YYREEE (reference sequence). The CDR3 sequence is CASSLGPDSIYEQYF. Written as DNA, the CDR3 is TGTGCCAGCAGCCTAGGTCCAGACAGTATCTACGAGCAGTACTTC.

V gene TRBV11-1 combines with J gene TRBJ1-1; TRBD1 aligns across 7 bases. With 6 bases clipped from V and 5 bases from J, the junction kept 3 bases outside the gene matches. Germline V CDR1 and CDR2: SGHAT, FQDESV (reference sequence). The CDR3 length is 12 residues. The CDR3 DNA reads TGTGCCAGCAGGACCAGGGGGACTGAAGCTTTCTTT. It specifies CASRTRGTEAFF.

The gene calls are TRBV5-8 and TRBJ2-5; 14 nucleotides match TRBD2. The J segment lost 5 bases and the V segment lost 4 bases, leaving 7 bases of the junction unmatched. This CDR3 contains 16 residues. Germline assignment: CDR1 SGHTS and CDR2 YDEGEE. The CDR3 here is CASSPGLAGGSETQYF. CDR3 coding DNA: TGTGCCAGCAGCCCCGGACTAGCGGGGGGCTCGGAGACCCAGTACTTC. Filled out from reference TRBV5-8 and TRBJ2-5, the complete variable domain reads EAGVTQSPTHLIKTRGQQATLRCSPISGHTSVYWYQQALGLGLQFLLWYDEGEERNRGNFPPRFSGRQFPNYSSELNVNALELEDSALYLCASSPGLAGGSETQYFGPGTRLLVL.

The chain uses TRBV6-5 and TRBJ1-1, with D tentatively TRBD1 (6 bases). Germline CDR1 is MNHEY and CDR2 is SVGAGI. V lost 7 bases to trimming and J lost 9 bases, with 15 bases between them. The CDR3 runs 12 residues. Written as DNA, the CDR3 is TGTGCCAGCATCACAGGGACCGGGAAAGCTTTCTTT. This translates into CASITGTGKAFF.

J is TRBJ1-1 and V is TRBV29-1; TRBD1 agrees at 7 bases. V was clipped by 1 base and J by 3 bases; unmatched bases: 2. The germline gives CDR1 SQVTM, CDR2 ANQGSEA. CDR3 length equals 13 residues. The CDR3 loop is CSVEVQGDTEAFF. As DNA, the CDR3 is TGCAGCGTTGAAGTCCAGGGGGACACTGAAGCTTTCTTT.

V usage is TRBV6-1 and J usage is TRBJ2-5; TRBD2 matches 13 bases. The DNA matches TRBJ2-7 better at its end, which makes the J call doubtful. CDR3 length equals 15 residues. Germline values: CDR1 MNHNS, CDR2 SASEGT. The CDR3 DNA sequence: TGTGCCAGCAGGGGGACTAGCGGGACCCTCTACGAGCAGTACTTC. It encodes CASRGTSGTLYEQYF.